This TCR beta chain emerged from a study of cytomegalovirus exposure and HLA in healthy donors. This clone was recorded only once. No antigen is known for it. The PCR made use of 60 Vbeta and 13 Jbeta primers. The data were produced by immunoSEQ multiplex PCR, yet TCRdb's version contains in-frame clones alone and is incomplete. The table records fewer than 200,000 clones, approximately 76% of them present only once. Study-wide points: Common viral pathogens seemed to be connected with several of the most significant clusters, according to a later analysis. TCR beta chains numbering some 160 were designated cytomegalovirus-associated. Researchers left out some V segments, among them TRBV6-2 and TRBV6-3, as indistinguishable.

This CDR3 has 13 amino acids. The V gene's germline CDR1 is GTSNPN and CDR2 SVGIG (reference sequence). Deletions cut 0 bases from V and 6 bases from J, with 8 bases between. The chain combines TRBV30 with TRBJ2-2; D call uncertain. Sequenced input: PBMCs. This receptor was identified in a man aged 55 to 70 in good health and CMV-seronegative. CDR3 amino acids: CAWSVQFPGELFF. The CDR3 nucleotides are TGTGCCTGGAGTGTACAGTTTCCCGGGGAGCTGTTTTTT.